These 20 T cell receptor beta chains were sequenced from one sample in a study of blood T cell repertoires in COVID-19. Method: immunoSEQ multiplex PCR; TCRdb's copy keeps in-frame clones and lacks some. The sample lists over 200,000 clones; roughly 76% were seen once. The sequenced material came from peripheral blood. These receptors were collected from a human donor in a cohort sampled during active COVID-19.

The chain couples TRBV9 to TRBJ2-1; D perhaps matches TRBD2 (7 bases). This CDR3 is 15 amino acids long. The germline CDR1 and CDR2 sequences are SGDLS and YYNGEE. Trimming took 1 base from V and 9 from J, leaving 17 bases between them. The CDR3 is CASSVSGTGGGEQFF. CDR3 nucleotide sequence: TGTGCCAGCAGCGTATCCGGGACGGGGGGCGGTGAGCAGTTCTTC.

The gene calls are TRBV7-9 and TRBJ1-2; 7 bases are a match to TRBD1. Unmatched junction bases numbered 10, after V lost 5 bases and J lost 4 bases. The CDR3 spans 15 residues. CDR1 and CDR2 (germline): SEHNR, FQNEAQ (reference sequence). CDR3 sequence (DNA): TGTGCCAGCAGCCTCGGACGGGACAGCGGCTATGGCTACACCTTC. This codes for CASSLGRDSGYGYTF.

A note on this clone: Distinct nucleotide sequences in the sample also encode this CDR3. The chain employs TRBV7-3 and TRBJ1-1; no firm D call. Deletions cut 2 bases from V and 1 base from J, with 11 bases between. This CDR3 spans 15 amino acids. Germline V gene sequence: CDR1 SGHTA, CDR2 FQGTGA. The CDR3 reads CASSLSGSRNTEAFF. The DNA for the CDR3 is TGTGCCAGCAGCTTATCTGGGAGTCGGAACACTGAAGCTTTCTTT.

The chain carries TRBV10-3 and TRBJ2-7; D uncertain. The CDR3 consists of 17 residues. The germline V gene encodes CDR1 ENHRY and CDR2 SYGVKD. The V end was cut by 0 bases, the J end by 0 bases, with 15 bases between. CDR3 nucleotide sequence: TGTGCCATCAGTGAGTCGACGGTCCGAGACACCTCCTACGAGCAGTACTTC. Amino acid sequence: CAISESTVRDTSYEQYF.

This clone was seen once. The chain joins TRBV3-1 (or the pseudogene TRBV3-2) to TRBJ2-1; possible D gene TRBD2, 6 bases. The CDR3 consists of 14 residues. CDR1 and CDR2 (germline): LGHDT, YNNKEL (reference sequence). Trimming took 1 base from V and 9 from J, leaving 13 bases between them. The CDR3 bases are TGTGCCAGCAGCCAAGCCGGGAGTGGGGGTGAGCAGTTCTTC. Translation gives CASSQAGSGGEQFF.

This chain uses TRBV3-1 (or the pseudogene TRBV3-2) with TRBJ2-3; 8 nucleotides line up with TRBD2. After removal of 0 bases from V and 2 bases from J, the junction contained 7 bases not matched to a gene. The CDR3 sequence is 17 residues long. In germline, CDR1 is LGHDT, CDR2 YNNKEL (reference sequence). CDR3 nucleotides: TGTGCCAGCAGCCAAGAACGGGGGGGACACACCACAGATACGCAGTATTTT. It is translated as CASSQERGGHTTDTQYF.

V is TRBV6-5 and J is TRBJ2-2; 8 bases are a match to TRBD1. The ends lost 6 bases at V and 7 bases at J; junction bases unmatched: 10. The germline gives CDR1 MNHEY, CDR2 SVGAGI. The CDR3 runs 15 residues. The CDR3 region is CASRRDRGLSGELFF. CDR3 coding DNA: TGTGCCAGCAGACGAGACAGGGGATTAAGCGGGGAGCTGTTTTTT.

As regards this clone: One junction end disagrees with the germline gene, perhaps due to a read error. The rearrangement links TRBV4-3 to TRBJ1-1; 8 nucleotides agree with TRBD1. CDR3 length: 16 residues. CDR1 and CDR2 (germline): LGHNA, YSLEER. CDR3 amino acids: CASSQRQRTGNAEAFF. The CDR3 coding sequence is TGCGCCAGCAGCCAACGCCAGCGGACAGGGAACGCTGAAGCTTTCTTT.

This clone was seen a handful of times. CDR3 sequence: CASSYYRDGTEAFF. DNA for the CDR3: TGTGCCAGCAGCTACTACAGGGACGGCACTGAAGCTTTCTTT. The rearrangement joins TRBV11-2 to TRBJ1-1, with a weak D call TRBD1 (6 bases). The germline V and J ends were trimmed by 4 bases and 4 bases, with 13 bases remaining between them. Per the germline V gene, CDR1 is SGHAT and CDR2 is FQNNGV. CDR3 length: 14 residues. Based on the CDR3 plus reference TRBV11-2 and TRBJ1-1, the full variable domain is EAGVAQSPRYKIIEKRQSVAFWCNPISGHATLYWYQQILGQGPKLLIQFQNNGVVDDSQLPKDRFSAERLKGVDSTLKIQPAKLEDSAVYLCASSYYRDGTEAFFGQGTRLTVV.

The CDR3 protein is CASSHRLGRGYGYTF. The CDR3 DNA follows: TGTGCCAGCAGTCACCGGCTAGGGCGGGGGTATGGCTACACCTTC. The V gene is TRBV6-5, the J gene TRBJ1-2; possible D gene TRBD1, 5 bases. V lost 5 bases and J lost 5, with 18 bases in between. The CDR3 has 15 amino acids. Germline V lookup: CDR1 MNHEY, CDR2 SVGAGI.

The chain joins TRBV4-3 to TRBJ2-5; TRBD2 might be the D (6 bases). V shed 4 bases and J shed 2 bases, with 14 bases lying between them. This CDR3 is built from 15 residues. Germline CDR1 LGHNA, CDR2 YSLEER. CDR3 sequence reads: CASSPNSGLQETQYF. The CDR3 DNA sequence: TGCGCCAGCAGCCCTAACTCGGGACTTCAAGAGACCCAGTACTTC.

This sequence joins TRBV6-5 and TRBJ2-7, with a weak D call TRBD1 (5 bases). CDR1 and CDR2 from the germline V gene are MNHEY and SVGAGI. Trimming shortened V by 0 bases and J by 6 bases, and 12 bases separated the two germline ends. The CDR3 consists of 14 residues. The chain's CDR3 is CASSYSVRVLEQYF. The CDR3 nucleotides read TGTGCCAGCAGTTACTCGGTCAGGGTTCTCGAGCAGTACTTC.

The chain couples TRBV5-8 to TRBJ1-6; 8 bases align to TRBD1. Germline V gives CDR1 SGHTS, CDR2 YDEGEE. The CDR3 runs 15 residues. After removal of 4 bases from V and 10 bases from J, the junction contained 10 bases not matched to a gene. CDR3: CASSPGQGLWSPLHF. In DNA, the CDR3 is TGTGCCAGCAGCCCAGGACAGGGTCTTTGGTCACCCCTCCACTTT.

DNA for the CDR3: TGCGCCAGCAGCCAAGGGAGCCGCTACAATGAGCAGTTCTTC. Translating gives CASSQGSRYNEQFF. The chain couples TRBV4-3 to TRBJ2-1; D call uncertain. The V end was cut by 1 base, the J end by 3 bases, with 7 bases between. The CDR3 has 14 residues. Germline loops: CDR1 LGHNA, CDR2 YSLEER.

The chain joins TRBV28 to TRBJ1-1; TRBD1 matches 8 bases. V shed 2 bases, J shed 10 bases, and the junction held 12 bases outside the gene matches. Germline V CDR1 and CDR2: MDHEN, SYDVKM. CDR3 size: 15 residues. CDR3 coding DNA: TGTGCCAGCAGTTTAGCTACGGGACAGGTTCAGTCAGCTTTCTTT. The encoded protein is CASSLATGQVQSAFF.

V and J are TRBV5-4 and TRBJ2-5; 7 bases align to TRBD1. Germline V gene lookup returns CDR1 SGHNT and CDR2 YYREEE (reference sequence). This CDR3 contains 14 residues. V was clipped by 3 bases and J by 2 bases; unmatched bases: 4. The CDR3 coding sequence is TGTGCCAGCAGCTCGACAGGGAGTCAAGAGACCCAGTACTTC. This translates into CASSSTGSQETQYF.

By its share, this clone is medium-sized. The V gene is TRBV6-5, the J gene TRBJ1-5; tentative D call: TRBD1 (5 bases). Germline CDR1 and CDR2: MNHEY and SVGAGI. V was cut by 4 bases and J by 5 bases, with 9 bases left in between. The CDR3 is 13 residues long. Written as DNA, the CDR3 is TGTGCCAGCAGTTTGGACACTCATCAGCCCCAGCATTTT. Translated: CASSLDTHQPQHF.

The rearrangement links TRBV5-1 to TRBJ2-1; TRBD2 aligns across 10 bases. The CDR3 contains 16 residues. V trimming: 3 bases; J trimming: 2 bases; junction bases outside the gene matches: 5. Germline CDR1 reads SGHRS; CDR2 reads YFSETQ. In DNA, the CDR3 is TGCGCCAGCAGCTCCCGGACTAGCGGTACCTACAATGAGCAGTTCTTC. Its translation: CASSSRTSGTYNEQFF. Supplemented by reference TRBV5-1 and TRBJ2-1, the full variable domain reads KAGVTQTPRYLIKTRGQQVTLSCSPISGHRSVSWYQQTPGQGLQFLFEYFSETQRNKGNFPGRFSGRQFSNSRSEMNVSTLELGDSALYLCASSSRTSGTYNEQFFGPGTRLTVL.

This clone came up a few times. The rearrangement uses TRBV24-1 and TRBJ1-1; D gene uncertain. CDR3 length: 13 amino acids. CDR1 and CDR2 (germline): KGHDR, SFDVKD. Trimming pared 7 bases from V and 4 bases from J, leaving 12 bases between. CDR3 nucleotides: TGTGCCACCAGCCTAGGGAGAAGCACTGAAGCTTTCTTT. Translation: CATSLGRSTEAFF.

J is TRBJ1-6 and V is TRBV25-1; TRBD1 is a possible D gene (5 bases). Germline-derived CDR1 and CDR2 are MGHDK and SYGVNS. CDR3 size: 16 residues. With 4 bases removed from V and 14 bases from J, the gap between germline ends came to 24 bases. The CDR3 protein is CASSVSRRGGKDALHF. The CDR3 nucleotides are TGTGCCAGCAGTGTATCCAGGAGGGGCGGTAAGGATGCCCTCCACTTT.